This TCR beta chain was profiled in a study of CD8 T cells in ankylosing spondylitis. General study points: It was reported that disease-linked clones were significantly enriched in matched ankylosing spondylitis synovial fluid. Past studies reported some motif variants in reactive arthritis synovial fluid and blood. Disease-associated clones were CD8+ and fairly uncommon in peripheral blood.

V was cut by 4 bases and J by 2 bases, with 17 bases left in between. CDR1 and CDR2 from the germline V gene are SGHKS and YYEKEE (reference sequence). The CDR3 has 16 residues. Via MiXCR, TCRdb re-called the 5' RACE reads, giving one row per CDR3 protein. The data contain 100,000 to 150,000 distinct CDR3 sequences, more than 6.5% of them singletons. Concerning this clonotype itself: What it binds is unknown.

Sequencing was done on a sample of blood, either unsorted or a sorted T cell fraction (not recorded which). The source is a male donor with ankylosing spondylitis or in good health (not recorded which). J is TRBJ2-3 and V is TRBV5-5; tentative D call: TRBD2 (5 bases). The CDR3 coding sequence is TGTGCCAGCAGCCTGCTCACTACCGGGGACACAGATACGCAGTATTTT. Translation gives CASSLLTTGDTDTQYF.